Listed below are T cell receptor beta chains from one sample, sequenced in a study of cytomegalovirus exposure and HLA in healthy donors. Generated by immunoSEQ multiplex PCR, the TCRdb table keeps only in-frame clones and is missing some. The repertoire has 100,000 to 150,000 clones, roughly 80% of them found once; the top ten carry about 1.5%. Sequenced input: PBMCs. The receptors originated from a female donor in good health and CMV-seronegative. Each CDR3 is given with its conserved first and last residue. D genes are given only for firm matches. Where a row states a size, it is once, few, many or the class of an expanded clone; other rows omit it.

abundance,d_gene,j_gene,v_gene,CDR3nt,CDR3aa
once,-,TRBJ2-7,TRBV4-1,TGCGCCAGCAGCCAAGAAACAGCAAGCTACGAGCAGTACTTC,CASSQETASYEQYF
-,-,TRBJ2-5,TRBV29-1,TGCAGCGTTGTGCAGGGCCTAGGAAAAGAGACCCAGTACTTC,CSVVQGLGKETQYF
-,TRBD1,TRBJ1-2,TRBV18,TGTGCCAGCTCACCGGGACAGGCTCCCCGGAGCTACACCTTC,CASSPGQAPRSYTF
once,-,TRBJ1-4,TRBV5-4,TGTGCCAGCAGCTCCCACTTAGGGGGTGGTAATGAAAAACTGTTTTTT,CASSSHLGGGNEKLFF
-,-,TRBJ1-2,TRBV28,TGTGCCAGCAGTGTCACAGGGTATTATGGCTACACCTTC,CASSVTGYYGYTF
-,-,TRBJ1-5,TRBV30,TGTGCCTGGAGTGGCTTAGACAGATCCAATCAGCCCCAGCATTTT,CAWSGLDRSNQPQHF
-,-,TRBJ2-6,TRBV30,TGTGCCGCCGGTGTGGGGGCCAACGTCCTGACTTTC,CAAGVGANVLTF
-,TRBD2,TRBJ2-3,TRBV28,TGTGCCATCAGCGATCGACTAGCTGGTTCCACAGATACGCAGTATTTT,CAISDRLAGSTDTQYF
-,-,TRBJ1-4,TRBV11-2,TGTGCCAGCAGCTTGGGGAGCCGGAGGGAAAAACTGTTTTTT,CASSLGSRREKLFF
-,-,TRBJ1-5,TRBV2,TGTGCCAGCACCGCAGATGGCAGGGCAAGCAATCAGCCCCAGCATTTT,CASTADGRASNQPQHF
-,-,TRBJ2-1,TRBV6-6,TGTGCCAGCAGGGGATCGGGGGATGAGCAGTTCTTC,CASRGSGDEQFF
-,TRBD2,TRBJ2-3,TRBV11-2,TGTGCCAGCAGCTTAGGGACTAGCGGGAGGGGTTATACGCAGTATTTT,CASSLGTSGRGYTQYF
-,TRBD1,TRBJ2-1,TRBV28,TGTGCCAGCAGTTTACCTTCCGGGACAGGTATCGATGAGCAGTTCTTC,CASSLPSGTGIDEQFF
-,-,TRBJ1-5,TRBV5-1,TGCGCCAGCAGCTTGGCTGGCAATCAGCCCCAGCATTTT,CASSLAGNQPQHF
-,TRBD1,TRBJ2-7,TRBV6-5,TGTGCCAGCAGTGAGGACAGGGGATCCTACGAGCAGTACTTC,CASSEDRGSYEQYF
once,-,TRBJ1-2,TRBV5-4,TGTGCCAGCAGCTTGTCTACGGGATACTATGGCTACACCTTC,CASSLSTGYYGYTF
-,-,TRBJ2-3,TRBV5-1,TGCGCCAGCTACCTAAGCACAGATACGCAGTATTTT,CASYLSTDTQYF
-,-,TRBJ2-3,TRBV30,TGTGCCTGGAGTGTGAAGGTAGCGGTAGCACAAGATACGCAGTATTTT,CAWSVKVAVAQDTQYF
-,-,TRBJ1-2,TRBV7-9,TGTGCCAGCAGCTCGACCGGGACTCCCTGGGGTGGCTACACCTTC,CASSSTGTPWGGYTF
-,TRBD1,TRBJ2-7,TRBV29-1,TGCAGCGTTGGGGGGGACAGGGACGATTACGAGCAGTACTTC,CSVGGDRDDYEQYF
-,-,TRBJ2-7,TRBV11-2,TGTGCCAGCAGCCCCCTCTTATTTACCTACGAGCAGTACTTC,CASSPLLFTYEQYF